The present T cell receptor (beta chain) was sequenced within a study of T cells in women clearing cervical HPV infection. This table comes from immunoSEQ multiplex PCR, and its TCRdb copy is limited to in-frame clones, with some not included. Its listing shows some 30,000 clones. Dot-blot hybridization genotyped cervical HPV amplified with MY09/MY11 PCR. The receptor's source is a woman between 18 and 70 years old with a cervical HPV16 infection that either progressed to CIN3+ or cleared (not recorded which). Sequencing used blood buffy coat.

This chain's CDR3 is CSVDSTLYGYTF. The CDR3 bases that were read are TGCAGCGTAGACAGCACACTCTATGGC. The chain joins TRBV29-1 to TRBJ1-2; perhaps TRBD1 as D (5 bases). The read terminates 3 residues before the CDR3 end, so the remaining end is supplied by the germline J gene. The CDR3 has 12 residues. CDR1 SQVTM and CDR2 ANQGSEA come from the germline V gene. Trimming removed 6 bases from V and 4 bases from J, with 12 bases in between.